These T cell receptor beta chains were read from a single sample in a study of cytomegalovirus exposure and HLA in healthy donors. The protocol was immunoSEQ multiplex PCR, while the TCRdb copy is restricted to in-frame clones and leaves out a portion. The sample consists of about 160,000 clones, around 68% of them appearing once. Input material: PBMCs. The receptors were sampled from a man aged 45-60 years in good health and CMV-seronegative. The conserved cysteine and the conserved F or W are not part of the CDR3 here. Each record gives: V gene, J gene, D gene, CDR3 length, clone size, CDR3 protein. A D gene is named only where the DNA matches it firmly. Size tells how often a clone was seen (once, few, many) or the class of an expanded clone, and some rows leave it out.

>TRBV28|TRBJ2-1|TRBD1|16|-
ASSLNTLGTGPYNEQF
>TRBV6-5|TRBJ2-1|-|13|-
ASSYDGGPYNEQF
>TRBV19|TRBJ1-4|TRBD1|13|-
ASSDRGLTNEKLF
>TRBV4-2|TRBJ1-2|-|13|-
ASSHTGVSNYGYT
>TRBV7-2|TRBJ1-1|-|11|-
ASSRYMNTEAF
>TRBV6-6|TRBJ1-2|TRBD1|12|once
ASSGTGGQYGYT
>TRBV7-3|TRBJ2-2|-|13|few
ASSNPGREGGELF
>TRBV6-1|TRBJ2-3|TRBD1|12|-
ASNRGLSTDTQY
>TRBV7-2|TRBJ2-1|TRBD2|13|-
ASSSLAGGRNEQF
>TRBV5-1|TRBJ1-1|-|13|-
ASSLDRSMNTEAF
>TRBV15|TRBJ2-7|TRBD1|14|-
ATSWGGQGNFDEQY
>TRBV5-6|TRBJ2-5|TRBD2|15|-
ASSLRQLAGGGETQY
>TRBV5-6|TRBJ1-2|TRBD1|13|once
ASSLILAGGSGYT